Described below is a single TCR beta chain sequence and its context. This sample stems from a study of blood T cell repertoires in COVID-19. Cohort allocation depended upon clinical history that participants reported. As handled by the study authors: Cell counts per sample came from amplifying reference gene primers. Measured with immunoSEQ multiplex PCR; TCRdb has only the in-frame clones, and not every one. For V, J and clone size, that table is used; D and trimming come from the DNA. This table holds 200,000 or so clones, more than 80% found once. This sequence was found in a man aged 60 to 75 who had recovered from COVID-19. Sequencing was carried out using PBMCs or T cells enriched from blood (not recorded which).

CDR3 nucleotide sequence: TGTGCCAGCAGCTCCGAGGGGAACACTGAAGCTTTCTTT. Residues: CASSSEGNTEAFF. The chain uses TRBV7-3 and TRBJ1-1; no reliable D call. Trimming cost V 4 bases and J 1 base, with 7 bases left between them. The CDR3 runs to 13 residues. Germline V lookup: CDR1 SGHTA, CDR2 FQGTGA.